Listed below are T cell receptor beta chains from one sample, sequenced in a study of cytomegalovirus exposure and HLA in healthy donors. Sequencing used immunoSEQ multiplex PCR; TCRdb keeps in-frame clones, though not all of them. The table has approximately 110,000 clones, approximately 94% seen once. Sequencing was carried out using PBMCs. The source is a woman in her late teens or twenties in good health and CMV-seronegative. The CDR3 runs from the conserved cysteine through the conserved F or W. A D gene is named only where the DNA matches it firmly. Rows may omit the clone size; those that give it use once, few, many or a size class.

>-|TRBV5-4|TRBJ2-1|TRBD2
CASSTGSSGEYNEQFF
TGTGCCAGCAGCACTGGGAGTAGCGGGGAGTACAATGAGCAGTTCTTC
>-|TRBV18|TRBJ2-2|-
CASPLATGELFF
TGTGCCAGTCCGTTAGCGACCGGGGAGCTGTTTTTT
>once|TRBV23-1|TRBJ2-7|-
CASSQSWRVRPYEQYF
TGCGCCAGCAGTCAATCATGGCGGGTTAGGCCCTACGAGCAGTACTTC
>-|TRBV5-1|TRBJ2-7|TRBD1
CASSLTGGGYEQYF
TGCGCCAGCAGCTTGACAGGGGGCGGGTACGAGCAGTACTTC
>-|TRBV6-5|TRBJ1-1|TRBD1
CASSLQGMADTEAFF
TGTGCCAGCAGCTTACAGGGGATGGCGGACACTGAAGCTTTCTTT
>-|TRBV30|TRBJ1-1|-
CAWNFRAMNTEAFF
TGTGCCTGGAATTTCCGAGCTATGAACACTGAAGCTTTCTTT
>-|TRBV5-1|TRBJ2-1|TRBD2
CASSSGLADAGPIYNEQFF
TGCGCCAGCAGCTCGGGACTAGCGGATGCTGGGCCCATCTACAATGAGCAGTTCTTC
>-|TRBV5-6|TRBJ1-5|-
CASSLGALNQPQHF
TGTGCCAGCAGCTTGGGCGCTTTGAATCAGCCCCAGCATTTT
>-|TRBV27|TRBJ2-7|TRBD1
CASSPSPGTGPYEQYF
TGTGCCAGCAGTCCGAGCCCTGGGACAGGGCCCTACGAGCAGTACTTC
>-|TRBV9|TRBJ1-1|TRBD1
CASSQIQGGKAFF
TGTGCCAGCAGCCAGATCCAGGGGGGCAAAGCTTTCTTT
>once|TRBV19|TRBJ1-1|-
CASSAFQGTEAFF
TGTGCCAGTAGCGCCTTCCAGGGAACTGAAGCTTTCTTT
>-|TRBV25-1|TRBJ1-6|-
CASSEFRGDNSPLHF
TGTGCCAGCAGTGAATTTCGCGGGGATAATTCACCCCTCCACTTT
>-|TRBV5-6|TRBJ1-5|-
CASSPGPDRPQHF
TGTGCCAGCAGCCCCGGTCCCGATCGGCCCCAGCATTTT
>-|TRBV5-8|TRBJ1-5|TRBD1
CASSLAGTGVDGNQPQHF
TGTGCCAGCAGCTTAGCCGGGACAGGGGTAGATGGAAATCAGCCCCAGCATTTT